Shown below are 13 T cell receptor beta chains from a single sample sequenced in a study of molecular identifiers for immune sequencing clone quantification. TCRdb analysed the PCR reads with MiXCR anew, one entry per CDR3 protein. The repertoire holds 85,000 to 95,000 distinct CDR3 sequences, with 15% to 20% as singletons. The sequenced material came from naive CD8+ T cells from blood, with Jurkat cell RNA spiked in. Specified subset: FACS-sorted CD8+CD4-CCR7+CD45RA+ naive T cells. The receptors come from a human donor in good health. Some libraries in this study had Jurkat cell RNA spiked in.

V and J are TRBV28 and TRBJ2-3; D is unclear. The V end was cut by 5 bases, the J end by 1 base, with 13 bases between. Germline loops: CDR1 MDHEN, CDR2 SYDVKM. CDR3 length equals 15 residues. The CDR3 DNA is TGTGCCAGCAGTCCCCCCAAGCGTGGCACAGATACGCAGTATTTT. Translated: CASSPPKRGTDTQYF.

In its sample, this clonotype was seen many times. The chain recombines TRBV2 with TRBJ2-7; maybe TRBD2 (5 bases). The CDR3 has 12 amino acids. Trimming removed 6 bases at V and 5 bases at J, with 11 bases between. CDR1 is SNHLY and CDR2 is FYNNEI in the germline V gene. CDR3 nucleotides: TGTGCCAGCAGACCAGACGGGAACGAGCAGTACTTC. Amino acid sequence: CASRPDGNEQYF.

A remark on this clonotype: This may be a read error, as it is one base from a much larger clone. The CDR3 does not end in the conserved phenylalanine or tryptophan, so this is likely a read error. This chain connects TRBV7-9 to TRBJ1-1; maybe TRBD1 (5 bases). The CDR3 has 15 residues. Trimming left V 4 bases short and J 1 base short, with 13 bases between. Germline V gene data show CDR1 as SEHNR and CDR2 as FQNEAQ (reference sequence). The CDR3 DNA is TGTGCCAGCAGCTCAGCCGGCGACAGGAACACTGAAGCTTTCTCT. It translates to CASSSAGDRNTEAFS.

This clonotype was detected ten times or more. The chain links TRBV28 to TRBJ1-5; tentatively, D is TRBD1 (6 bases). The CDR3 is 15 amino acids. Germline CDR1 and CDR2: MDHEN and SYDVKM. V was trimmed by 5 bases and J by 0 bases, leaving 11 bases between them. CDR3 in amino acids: CASSVRQVSNQPQHF. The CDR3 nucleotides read TGTGCCAGCAGTGTCCGACAGGTTAGCAATCAGCCCCAGCATTTT.

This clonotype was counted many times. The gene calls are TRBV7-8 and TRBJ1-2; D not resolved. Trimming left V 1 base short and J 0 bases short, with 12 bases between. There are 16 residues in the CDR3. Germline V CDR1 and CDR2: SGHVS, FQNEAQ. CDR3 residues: CASSLGQQDSNYGYTF. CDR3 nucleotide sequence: TGTGCCAGCAGCTTAGGGCAGCAGGACTCTAACTATGGCTACACCTTC.

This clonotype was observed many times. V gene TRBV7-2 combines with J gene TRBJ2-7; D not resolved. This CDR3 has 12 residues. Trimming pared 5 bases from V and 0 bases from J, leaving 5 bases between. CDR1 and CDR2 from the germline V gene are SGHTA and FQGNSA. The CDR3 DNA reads TGTGCCAGCAGCCCCCTCTCCTACGAGCAGTACTTC. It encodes CASSPLSYEQYF. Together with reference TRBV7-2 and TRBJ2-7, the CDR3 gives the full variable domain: GAGVSQSPSNKVTEKGKDVELRCDPISGHTALYWYRQSLGQGLEFLIYFQGNSAPDKSGLPSDRFSAERTGGSVSTLTIQRTQQEDSAVYLCASSPLSYEQYFGPGTRLTVT.

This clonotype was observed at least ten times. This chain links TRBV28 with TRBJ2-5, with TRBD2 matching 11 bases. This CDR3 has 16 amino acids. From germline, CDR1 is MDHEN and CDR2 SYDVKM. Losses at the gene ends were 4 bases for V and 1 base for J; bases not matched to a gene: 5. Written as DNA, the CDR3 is TGTGCCAGCAGTTCGGGACTAGCGGAGATCCAAGAGACCCAGTACTTC. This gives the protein CASSSGLAEIQETQYF.

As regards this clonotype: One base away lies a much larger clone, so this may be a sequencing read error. In DNA, the CDR3 is TGTGCCAGTAGTCAATCCGAGGGCTTTTCCGATGAGCAGTTCTTC. Translation gives CASSQSEGFSDEQFF. The V call is TRBV19, the J call TRBJ2-1; TRBD2 might be the D (5 bases). CDR1 and CDR2 from the germline V gene are LNHDA and SQIVND (reference sequence). This CDR3 spans 15 amino acids. The ends were cut back, 5 bases at V and 8 bases at J, with 19 bases in the middle.

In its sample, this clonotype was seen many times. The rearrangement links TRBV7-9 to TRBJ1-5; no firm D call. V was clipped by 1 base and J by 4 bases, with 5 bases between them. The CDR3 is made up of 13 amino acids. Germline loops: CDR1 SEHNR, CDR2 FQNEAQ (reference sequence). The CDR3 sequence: CASSLGDNQPQHF. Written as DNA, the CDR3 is TGTGCCAGCAGCTTAGGCGATAATCAGCCCCAGCATTTT.

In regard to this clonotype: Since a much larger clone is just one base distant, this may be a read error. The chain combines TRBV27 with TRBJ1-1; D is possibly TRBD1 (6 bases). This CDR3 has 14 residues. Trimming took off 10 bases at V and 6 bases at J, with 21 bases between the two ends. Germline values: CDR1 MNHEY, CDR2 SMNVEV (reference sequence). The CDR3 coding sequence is TGTGCCACCAGGAGTGGGGGGGCTAACGCTGAAGCTTTCTTT. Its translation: CATRSGGANAEAFF.

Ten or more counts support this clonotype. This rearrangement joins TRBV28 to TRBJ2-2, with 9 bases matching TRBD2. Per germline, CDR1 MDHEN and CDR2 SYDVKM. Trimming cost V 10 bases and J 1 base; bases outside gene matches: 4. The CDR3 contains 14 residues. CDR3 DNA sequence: TGTGCCACCACACTAGCGGGGAACACCGGGGAGCTGTTTTTT. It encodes CATTLAGNTGELFF.

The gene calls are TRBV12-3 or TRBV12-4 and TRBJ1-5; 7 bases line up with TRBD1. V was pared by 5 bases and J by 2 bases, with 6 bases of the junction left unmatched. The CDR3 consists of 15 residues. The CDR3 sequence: CASSPDRAGNQPQHF. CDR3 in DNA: TGTGCCAGCAGTCCTGACAGGGCGGGCAATCAGCCCCAGCATTTT.

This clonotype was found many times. The CDR3 DNA follows: TGTGCCAGCAGCCCCCGTGGGCGCGCCTCCTACGAGCAGTACTTC. It yields the protein CASSPRGRASYEQYF. This chain joins TRBV7-9 and TRBJ2-7, with D hard to call. The CDR3 runs 15 residues. Trimming removed 5 bases at V and 0 bases at J, with 14 bases between. Germline V gene data show CDR1 as SEHNR and CDR2 as FQNEAQ (reference sequence).